This T cell receptor (beta chain) was profiled in a study of T cell responses to AZD1222 COVID-19 vaccine. Overall study findings and caveats: Distributed over spike, vaccine-associated CD4 TCRs predominated at 160-218 and 743-854. Spike-specific TCRs gained breadth and depth after people received two AZD1222 doses.

Per germline, CDR1 SQVTM and CDR2 ANQGSEA. This CDR3 spans 14 amino acids. The V gene lost 6 bases and the J gene lost 2 bases, with 16 bases spanning the gap. Regarding this clone: Its antigen is currently unknown.

Sequencing was performed with immunoSEQ multiplex PCR; in TCRdb, only in-frame clones are kept and a portion is missing. The table lists about 150,000 clones, approximately 88% of them singletons. The sequence was collected from an adult in good health. Sequencing was performed on peripheral blood, taken on day 0 of AZD1222 vaccination. V and J are TRBV29-1 and TRBJ1-2; D might be TRBD1 (6 bases). The CDR3 DNA is TGCAGCGTGCAGACAGGCGGAATGAACTATGGCTACACCTTC. It encodes CSVQTGGMNYGYTF.